A single sample is the source of the 14 T cell receptor beta chains below, sequenced in a study of molecular identifiers for immune sequencing clone quantification. Each CDR3 protein gets one entry after TCRdb re-called the PCR reads with MiXCR. The table shows 600,000 to 650,000 distinct CDR3 sequences, with about 20% occurring only once. The sequenced sample consisted of naive CD8+ T cells from blood, with Jurkat cell RNA spiked in. Described subset: FACS-sorted CD8+CD4-CCR7+CD45RA+ naive T cells. These receptors originate from a human donor in good health. Some libraries in this study had Jurkat cell RNA spiked in.

This clonotype has ten or more counts. The gene calls are TRBV6-9 and TRBJ1-3, with D tentatively TRBD1 (5 bases). V gave up 5 bases and J gave up 2 bases, with 13 bases separating them. The CDR3 sequence is 15 residues long. Germline loops: CDR1 MNHGY, CDR2 SVAAGI. The CDR3 loop reads CASSQTGPPGNTIYF. CDR3 bases: TGTGCCAGCAGTCAAACAGGCCCCCCTGGAAACACCATATATTTT.

The chain combines TRBV7-9 with TRBJ2-1; D might be TRBD2 (6 bases). Germline assignment: CDR1 SEHNR and CDR2 FQNEAQ (reference sequence). The CDR3 sequence is 12 residues long. V lost 5 bases and J lost 10, with 12 bases in between. The CDR3 reads CASSPIGGEQFF. CDR3 in DNA: TGTGCCAGCAGCCCAATAGGAGGGGAGCAGTTCTTC.

About this clonotype itself: One base away lies a much larger clone, so this may be a sequencing read error. The gene calls are TRBV2 and TRBJ2-4; 14 bases align to TRBD2. The V gene's germline CDR1 is SNHLY and CDR2 FYNNEI. V trimming: 1 base; J trimming: 0 bases; junction bases outside the gene matches: 2. The CDR3 runs to 18 residues. CDR3 region: CASSEGTSGRTAKNIQYF. CDR3 in DNA: TGTGCCAGCAGTGAAGGGACTAGCGGGAGGACAGCCAAAAACATTCAGTACTTC. Together with reference TRBV2 and TRBJ2-4, the CDR3 gives the full variable domain: EPEVTQTPSHQVTQMGQEVILRCVPISNHLYFYWYRQILGQKVEFLVSFYNNEISEKSEIFDDQFSVERPDGSNFTLKIRSTKLEDSAMYFCASSEGTSGRTAKNIQYFGAGTRLSVL.

This clonotype was counted many times. This chain connects TRBV7-2 to TRBJ2-5, with TRBD1 matching 10 bases. This CDR3 is 16 amino acids long. The germline gives CDR1 SGHTA, CDR2 FQGNSA. Trimming took 0 bases from V and 3 from J; bases not matched to a gene: 4. The CDR3 loop is CASSLARGQGEETQYF. In DNA form, the CDR3 reads TGTGCCAGCAGCTTAGCTAGAGGACAGGGGGAAGAGACCCAGTACTTC.

This clonotype was seen ten or more times. The chain carries TRBV20-1 and TRBJ1-3; D is unclear. CDR3 length equals 17 residues. The germline gives CDR1 DFQATT, CDR2 SNEGSKA (reference sequence). Deletions cut 0 bases from V and 0 bases from J, with 15 bases between. The CDR3 nucleotides read TGCAGTGCTAGAGATGAGAGGGAAGGGCTCTCTGGAAACACCATATATTTT. Its translation: CSARDEREGLSGNTIYF.

To note about this clonotype: As the CDR3 is not closed by the conserved phenylalanine or tryptophan, this likely results from a read error. The J gene is TRBJ1-1, the V gene TRBV11-2; perhaps TRBD1 as D (6 bases). The V end was cut by 5 bases, the J end by 0 bases, with 10 bases between. CDR1 SGHAT and CDR2 FQNNGV come from the germline V gene. CDR3 length equals 14 residues. The CDR3, as DNA: TGTGCCAGCAGCCCGGACAGCTTGAACACTGAAGCTTTCCTT. Protein product: CASSPDSLNTEAFL.

The chain is built from TRBV5-6 and TRBJ2-1; 10 nucleotides match TRBD2. The germline gives CDR1 SGHDT, CDR2 YYEEEE. CDR3 length equals 16 residues. V dropped 4 bases and J dropped 5; count of bases not matched to a gene: 9. The CDR3 bases are TGTGCCAGCAGCGGCCGGACTAGCGGAGCTCACAATGAGCAGTTCTTC. It encodes CASSGRTSGAHNEQFF.

This rearrangement joins TRBV27 to TRBJ1-1, with a possible D match to TRBD1 (6 bases). The CDR3 extends over 17 amino acids. Germline V lookup: CDR1 MNHEY, CDR2 SMNVEV (reference sequence). Trimming shortened V by 7 bases and J by 6 bases, and 27 bases separated the two germline ends. CDR3 region: CASTRLTVAGVEAEAFF. The DNA of the CDR3 is TGTGCCAGCACCCGTTTAACCGTCGCAGGGGTGGAGGCTGAAGCTTTCTTT.

The chain employs TRBV6-2 or TRBV6-3 and TRBJ1-4; D gene unclear. CDR3 length: 12 amino acids. Germline CDR1 MNHEY, CDR2 SVGEGT. The V end was cut by 7 bases, the J end by 8 bases, with 11 bases between. The CDR3 DNA reads TGTGCCAGCAACGGCGAAGAAGAAAAACTGTTTTTT. It yields the protein CASNGEEEKLFF.

This clonotype was seen at least ten times. This chain uses TRBV4-3 with TRBJ2-1; a weak D match, TRBD1 (6 bases). CDR3 length: 13 amino acids. V was cut by 4 bases and J by 6 bases, with 10 bases left in between. Germline loops: CDR1 LGHNA, CDR2 YSLEER. For the CDR3, the DNA is TGCGCCAGCAGCCCCGGACAGACCAATGAGCAGTTCTTC. Its protein is CASSPGQTNEQFF.

In this sample, this clonotype turned up once. Compared with germline, one end of the junction differs, possibly owing to a read error. The CDR3 sequence is CASSQDLPYNERFF. CDR3 DNA: TGCGCCAGCAGCCAAGATCTCCCCTACAATGAGCGGTTCTTC. This rearrangement joins TRBV4-1 to TRBJ2-1; D is unresolved. Germline V gene lookup returns CDR1 MGHRA and CDR2 YSYEKL. CDR3 length equals 14 residues.

V usage is TRBV19 and J usage is TRBJ1-1; TRBD1 is a possible D gene (6 bases). Germline V gene sequence: CDR1 LNHDA, CDR2 SQIVND (reference sequence). The CDR3 is made up of 13 amino acids. The CDR3, as DNA: TGTGCTTCAGGGGATAAGTTTAGCACTGAAGCTTTCTTT. Its protein product is CASGDKFSTEAFF.

On this clonotype: A much bigger clone sits one base away, suggesting this may be a read error. This chain uses TRBV4-3 with TRBJ1-4, with TRBD1 as a possible D gene (6 bases). CDR3 length: 15 amino acids. The V end was cut by 11 bases, the J end by 6 bases, with 22 bases between. Germline CDR1 and CDR2: LGHNA and YSLEER. The CDR3 nucleotides read TGCGCCCGGGACAAGGGCCGGGGGAGGGATGAAAAACTGTTTTTT. Translated: CARDKGRGRDEKLFF.

The sample holds many counts of this clonotype. The V and J genes are TRBV28 and TRBJ1-2, with 8 positions matching TRBD1. The trim removed 6 bases at V and 5 bases at J, leaving 14 bases unmatched. The CDR3 loop spans 16 amino acids. CDR1 and CDR2 from the germline V gene are MDHEN and SYDVKM. Here the CDR3 reads CASSQTGGTHAYGYTF. CDR3 bases: TGTGCCAGCAGCCAAACAGGGGGAACGCACGCGTATGGCTACACCTTC.